This is a list of T cell receptor beta chains from one sample in a study of T cell repertoires in cytomegalovirus infection. One entry per CDR3 protein, called by TCRdb with MiXCR from the reads. The sample comprises fewer than 400,000 distinct CDR3 sequences, roughly 20% of which are singletons, and 8.7% rests with the top ten. The specimen was PBMCs. The source of these receptors is a human donor in good health (CMV status not recorded). Some clones in this sample may be carry-over from other donors' samples. CDR3s include the opening cysteine and the closing phenylalanine or tryptophan. D genes are given only for firm matches. Rows give clone size only sometimes, using once, few, many, or a class for an expanded clone.

V	size	D	J	CDR3	DNA
TRBV5-4	few	TRBD1	TRBJ2-1	CASSNTGTEFNEQFF	TGTGCCAGCAGCAACACCGGGACAGAATTCAATGAGCAGTTCTTC
TRBV7-6	many	TRBD1	TRBJ2-7	CASSPGTGPYEQYF	TGTGCCAGCAGCCCAGGGACAGGGCCCTACGAGCAGTACTTC
TRBV30	few	TRBD1	TRBJ1-6	CAWSRTGTNSPLHF	TGTGCCTGGAGTAGGACAGGGACTAATTCACCCCTCCACTTT
TRBV2	.	.	TRBJ2-5	CASAQGIDVQTQYF	TGTGCCAGCGCCCAGGGAATAGATGTACAGACCCAGTACTTC
TRBV5-6	many	.	TRBJ2-7	CASSQYYEQYF	TGTGCCAGCAGCCAATACTACGAGCAGTACTTC
TRBV7-9	.	TRBD2	TRBJ2-5	CASSLDRTSGRIGETQYF	TGTGCCAGCAGCTTAGATCGGACTAGCGGGAGAATCGGGGAGACCCAGTACTTC
TRBV7-2	many	TRBD1	TRBJ2-5	CASSQGASETQYF	TGTGCCAGCAGCCAGGGGGCCTCGGAGACCCAGTACTTC
TRBV7-6	many	.	TRBJ2-2	CASSSGVGADTGELFF	TGTGCCAGCAGCTCAGGGGTCGGGGCGGACACCGGGGAGCTGTTTTTT
TRBV7-8	few	TRBD1	TRBJ2-5	CASNPGAGTGNGETQYF	TGTGCCAGCAACCCGGGCGCCGGGACAGGGAATGGAGAGACCCAGTACTTC
TRBV12-3/TRBV12-4	few	TRBD2	TRBJ2-5	CASSSLAGVGTQYF	TGTGCCAGCAGTTCACTAGCGGGAGTGGGGACCCAGTACTTC
TRBV18	.	TRBD1	TRBJ2-1	CASSIGTGPNEQFF	TGTGCCAGCTCAATCGGGACAGGCCCCAATGAGCAGTTCTTC
TRBV2	few	.	TRBJ1-1	CASGSTNTEAFF	TGTGCCTCAGGGTCCACTAACACTGAAGCTTTCTTT
TRBV4-3	few	.	TRBJ2-1	CASSRGTGTRLGNEQFF	TGCGCCAGCAGCCGCGGAACCGGGACCAGATTGGGGAATGAGCAGTTCTTC
TRBV7-2	.	.	TRBJ1-5	CASSSQGLGNQPQHF	TGTGCCAGCAGCTCCCAGGGGTTGGGAAATCAGCCCCAGCATTTT
TRBV14	few	.	TRBJ1-6	CASSPRLVSPLHF	TGTGCCAGCAGCCCCCGGCTTGTTTCACCCCTCCACTTT
TRBV10-3	.	TRBD2	TRBJ2-3	CAIANPTGTSGSADTQYF	TGTGCCATCGCGAACCCCACCGGGACTAGCGGGAGTGCGGATACGCAGTATTTT
TRBV3-1	.	TRBD2	TRBJ2-5	CASSQGASGTQETQYF	TGTGCCAGCAGCCAGGGAGCTAGCGGGACTCAAGAGACCCAGTACTTC
TRBV6-1	many	.	TRBJ2-3	CASSSLFSTDTQYF	TGTGCCAGCAGTTCCCTTTTTAGCACAGATACGCAGTATTTT
TRBV4-2	.	.	TRBJ1-6	CASSQEGQLPLHF	TGTGCCAGCAGCCAAGAGGGACAACTGCCCCTCCACTTT
TRBV7-8	many	TRBD2	TRBJ2-7	CASSFPGSGSHEQYF	TGTGCCAGCAGCTTCCCAGGGAGCGGGAGCCACGAGCAGTACTTC
TRBV20-1	many	.	TRBJ1-5	CSATQGYLGQPQHF	TGCAGTGCTACACAGGGTTACTTGGGTCAGCCCCAGCATTTT
TRBV28	many	.	TRBJ2-5	CASRSPIGETQYF	TGTGCCAGCAGATCTCCCATAGGGGAGACCCAGTACTTC
TRBV19	few	TRBD1	TRBJ2-7	CASSMRGQTYEQYF	TGTGCCAGTAGTATGAGGGGACAGACCTACGAGCAGTACTTC
TRBV6-6	.	TRBD1	TRBJ2-7	CASGIGTGWFYEQYF	TGTGCCAGCGGCATAGGGACAGGGTGGTTCTACGAGCAGTACTTC
TRBV15	.	.	TRBJ1-4	CATSRPGRNEKLFF	TGTGCCACCAGCCGACCGGGGAGGAATGAAAAACTGTTTTTT
TRBV9	.	.	TRBJ2-6	CASQGLFSSGANVLTF	TGTGCCAGCCAGGGACTCTTTAGCTCTGGGGCCAACGTCCTGACTTTC
TRBV7-2	medium-sized	TRBD2	TRBJ2-3	CASSPFPRGSSSTDTQYF	TGTGCCAGCAGCCCATTTCCGCGGGGGAGTTCTAGCACAGATACGCAGTATTTT
TRBV27	few	.	TRBJ2-7	CASSLSDFGEQYF	TGTGCCAGCAGTTTATCGGACTTCGGAGAGCAGTACTTC
TRBV20-1	.	.	TRBJ2-5	CSARASFATQYF	TGCAGTGCTAGAGCTAGTTTCGCGACCCAGTACTTC
TRBV20-1	.	.	TRBJ1-4	CSSPGGMDEKLFF	TGCAGTTCCCCGGGGGGGATGGATGAAAAACTGTTTTTT
TRBV19	many	TRBD2	TRBJ2-3	CATSSGGTSTDTQYF	TGTGCCACGTCTAGCGGCGGGACTAGCACAGATACGCAGTATTTT
TRBV2	many	TRBD1	TRBJ1-5	CASSPWTGRDAQHF	TGTGCCAGCAGCCCGTGGACAGGGAGAGATGCCCAGCATTTT
TRBV7-9	many	.	TRBJ1-6	CASSFVGTANSPLHF	TGTGCCAGCAGCTTCGTAGGGACGGCTAATTCACCCCTCCACTTT
TRBV4-1	.	.	TRBJ1-2	CASSQAASGATHNYGYTF	TGCGCCAGCAGCCAAGCGGCATCGGGGGCAACTCATAACTATGGCTACACCTTC
TRBV4-3	.	.	TRBJ1-5	CASSQDREAPQHF	TGCGCCAGCAGCCAAGACAGGGAGGCGCCCCAGCATTTT
TRBV18	few	TRBD1	TRBJ1-2	CASSPTTGSSGYTF	TGTGCCAGCTCACCAACGACAGGGAGCTCTGGCTACACCTTC
TRBV6-4	many	.	TRBJ2-5	CASSRYEQETQYF	TGTGCCAGCAGCCGGTACGAACAAGAGACCCAGTACTTC
TRBV24-1	.	.	TRBJ1-5	CATIDSYSNQPQHF	TGTGCCACCATTGACTCGTATAGCAATCAGCCCCAGCATTTT
TRBV5-1	few	.	TRBJ1-1	CASSFSGAGSTEAFF	TGCGCCAGCAGCTTTTCCGGGGCCGGAAGCACTGAAGCTTTCTTT
TRBV20-1	.	.	TRBJ2-1	CSARDGPGRFNEQFF	TGCAGTGCTAGAGATGGGCCGGGCCGGTTTAATGAGCAGTTCTTC
TRBV20-1	few	TRBD2	TRBJ2-7	CSARLAGGVDEQYF	TGCAGTGCTAGACTAGCGGGAGGGGTTGACGAGCAGTACTTC
TRBV12-3/TRBV12-4	many	.	TRBJ2-2	CASSFLGPGNTGELFF	TGTGCCAGCAGTTTCTTAGGCCCTGGGAACACCGGGGAGCTGTTTTTT